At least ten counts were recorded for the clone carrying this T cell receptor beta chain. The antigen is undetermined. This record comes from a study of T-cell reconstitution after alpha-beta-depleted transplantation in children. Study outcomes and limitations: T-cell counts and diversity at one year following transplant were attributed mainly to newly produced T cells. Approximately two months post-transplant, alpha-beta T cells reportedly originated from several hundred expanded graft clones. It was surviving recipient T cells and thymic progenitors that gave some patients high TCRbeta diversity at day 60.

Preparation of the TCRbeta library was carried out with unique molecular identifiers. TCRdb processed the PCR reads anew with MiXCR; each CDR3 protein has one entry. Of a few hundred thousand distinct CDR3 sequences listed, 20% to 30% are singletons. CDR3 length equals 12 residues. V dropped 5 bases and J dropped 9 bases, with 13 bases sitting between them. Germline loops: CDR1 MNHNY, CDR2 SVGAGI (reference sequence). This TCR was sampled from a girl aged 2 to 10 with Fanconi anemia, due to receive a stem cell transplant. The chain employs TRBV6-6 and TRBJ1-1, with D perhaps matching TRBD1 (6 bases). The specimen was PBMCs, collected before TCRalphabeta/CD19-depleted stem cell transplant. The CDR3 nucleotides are TGTGCCAGCAGTCCCTGGACAGATAAAGCTTTCTTT. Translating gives CASSPWTDKAFF.